Following are 27 T cell receptor delta chains from one sample sequenced in a study of gamma delta lymphoproliferative disorders and STAT genes. PBMCs from patients and controls supplied the genomic DNA for sequencing. TCRdb reanalysed the multiplex PCR reads with CATT. The sample consists of thousands of delta-chain clones, 0.95% to 1.1% of them appearing once. The specimen sequenced was blood. These TCRs come from a human donor in good health.

This clone was observed a handful of times. With a far larger clone one base away, a read error is the likely cause. Other DNA sequences of this sample code for an identical CDR3. The chain recombines TRDV2 with TRDJ1, with a possible D match to TRDD3 (5 bases). Trimming removed 3 bases at V and 2 bases at J, with 18 bases between. CDR1 and CDR2 (germline): GEAIGNYY, EKD. This CDR3 contains 16 residues. CDR3: CACDPVGFRETDKLIF. The CDR3 DNA is TGTGCCTGTGACCCGGTGGGGTTCCGGGAGACCGATAAACTCATCTTT.

This clone is large. The rearrangement uses TRDV2 and TRDJ1; D gene uncertain. In germline, CDR1 is GEAIGNYY, CDR2 EKD. V lost 2 bases to trimming and J lost 0 bases, with 9 bases between them. The CDR3 is made up of 14 amino acids. This CDR3 is CACDRVQYTDKLIF. CDR3 DNA sequence: TGTGCCTGTGACAGGGTGCAGTACACCGATAAACTCATCTTT.

About this clone itself: TCRdb pairs this DNA with a much larger clone's protein that differs at residue 8, likely a read error; the protein shown was translated from the DNA. V is TRDV1 and J is TRDJ1; 10 bases agree with TRDD3. V lost 2 bases to trimming and J lost 0 bases; unmatched junction nucleotides: 18. CDR3 length equals 21 residues. Germline V gene sequence: CDR1 TSWWSYY, CDR2 QGS. This CDR3 is CALGESSHWGMREEYTDKLIF. The CDR3 DNA is TGTGCTCTTGGGGAATCTTCCCACTGGGGGATGCGAGAAGAGTACACCGATAAACTCATCTTT.

This clone was recorded a few times. A far bigger clonotype differs at one base, so this is likely a read error. Other DNA sequences from this sample encode an identical CDR3 as well. The chain combines TRDV2 with TRDJ1; TRDD3 matches at 7 bases. CDR3 length: 16 residues. With V trimmed by 1 base and J by 0 bases, 7 bases remained unmatched. CDR1 and CDR2 (germline): GEAIGNYY, EKD. As DNA, the CDR3 is TGTGCCTGTGACACACTGGGGAGTGTGTACACCGATAAACTCATCTTT. Residues: CACDTLGSVYTDKLIF.

This clone is medium-sized by share. Other DNA sequences of this sample code for an identical CDR3. The rearrangement joins TRDV1 to TRDJ1; TRDD3 agrees at 8 bases. The CDR3 is 19 amino acids. Germline CDR1 and CDR2: TSWWSYY and QGS. The J segment lost 0 bases and the V segment lost 0 bases, leaving 12 bases of the junction unmatched. This chain's CDR3 is CALGELKEYWGVYTDKLIF. In DNA, the CDR3 is TGTGCTCTTGGGGAACTGAAGGAGTACTGGGGGGTCTACACCGATAAACTCATCTTT.

There are a few counts of this clone. TCRdb lists the protein of a much larger clone for this DNA, which differs at residue 8, so this is likely a read error; the protein given here is translated from the DNA itself. CDR3 DNA: TGTGCCTGTGACTCCTTACTGGAGGACTACACCGATAAACTCATCTTT. This gives the protein CACDSLLEDYTDKLIF. This chain uses TRDV2 with TRDJ1; a weak D match, TRDD3 (5 bases). The CDR3 is made up of 16 amino acids. Per the germline V gene, CDR1 is GEAIGNYY and CDR2 is EKD. V lost 3 bases and J 0 bases, leaving 16 bases between the germline ends.

About this clone: A far larger clone is just one base off, so this is likely a read error. Other DNA sequences in this sample translate to the same CDR3. CDR3 nucleotides: TGTGCCTGTGACGAGGTGCTGGGGGGACCTAACACCGATAAACTCATCTTT. It is translated as CACDEVLGGPNTDKLIF. The V call is TRDV2, the J call TRDJ1, with 7 bases fitting TRDD3. Germline CDR1 GEAIGNYY, CDR2 EKD. V shed 3 bases, J shed 0 bases, and the junction held 12 bases outside the gene matches. CDR3 length equals 17 residues.

A few counts support this clone. A far more abundant clone sits one base away, making this likely a read error. V is TRDV2 and J is TRDJ1; 10 positions agree with TRDD3. This CDR3 contains 20 residues. Per the germline V gene, CDR1 is GEAIGNYY and CDR2 is EKD. J was trimmed by 6 bases and V by 1 base; bases with no gene match: 22. The CDR3 region has the DNA TGTGCCTGTGACACTCTTCTGAAGTCGGGGGATACGGAGCGTGGCAATAAACTCATCTTT. Protein: CACDTLLKSGDTERGNKLIF.

A word on this clone: This probably arose from a read error, given a far larger clone one base away. Distinct nucleotide sequences in the sample also encode this CDR3. V usage is TRAV38-2/DV8 and J usage is TRDJ1; the D is unclear. The CDR3 has 17 residues. Trimming left V 1 base short and J 3 bases short, with 19 bases between. The V gene's germline CDR1 is TSESDYY and CDR2 QEAYKQQN. CDR3 amino acids: CAYRSILPLTLSDKLIF. The CDR3 coding sequence is TGTGCTTATAGGAGCATATTACCCTTAACCCTTTCCGATAAACTCATCTTT.

This clone has more than one count but fewer than ten. A far larger clone is one nucleotide away, so this likely arose from a read error. Other nucleotide sequences from this sample produce the same CDR3. The chain couples TRDV2 to TRDJ3, with TRDD3 matching 10 bases. Trimming at V came to 3 bases and at J to 0 bases, leaving 7 bases not matched to a gene. Germline lookup yields CDR1 GEAIGNYY and CDR2 EKD. This CDR3 has 19 residues. This chain's CDR3 is CACDRLGDRSSWDTRQMFF. The CDR3 nucleotides are TGTGCCTGTGACCGGCTGGGGGATAGAAGCTCCTGGGACACCCGACAGATGTTTTTC.

This clone was picked up a small number of times. TCRdb assigns this DNA the protein of a much larger clone, which departs from its translation at residue 5; this likely reflects a read error, and the protein shown comes from translating the DNA. The identical CDR3 is also encoded by other nucleotide sequences in the sample. The chain joins TRDV2 to TRDJ1; TRDD3 matches at 10 bases. V was clipped by 3 bases and J by 0 bases; unmatched bases: 12. The germline CDR1 and CDR2 sequences are GEAIGNYY and EKD. CDR3 length: 18 amino acids. CDR3 residues: CACDALLGDPKNTDKLIF. CDR3 in DNA: TGTGCCTGTGACGCCTTACTGGGGGATCCCAAAAACACCGATAAACTCATCTTT.

In its sample, this clone was seen a few times. The chain recombines TRDV2 with TRDJ1; 7 bases map to TRDD3. V gave up 0 bases and J gave up 4 bases; unmatched junction bases: 16. Germline assignment: CDR1 GEAIGNYY and CDR2 EKD. This CDR3 is built from 18 residues. The CDR3 protein is CACDTVLLGMSGIDKLIF. CDR3 bases: TGTGCCTGTGACACCGTGTTACTGGGGATGTCGGGTATCGATAAACTCATCTTT.

This clone was picked up a small number of times. Given a far larger clone just one base away, this is likely a sequencing read error. This same CDR3 is encoded by further DNA sequences in the sample. This rearrangement joins TRAV36/DV7 to TRDJ3; the match to TRDD3 covers 8 bases. This CDR3 contains 19 residues. Unmatched junction bases numbered 13, after V lost 3 bases and J lost 2 bases. Germline CDR1 and CDR2: VTNFRS and LTSSGIE (reference sequence). This CDR3 is CAVGPLLGAWAWDTRQMFF. Written as DNA, the CDR3 is TGTGCTGTGGGACCTTTACTGGGGGCTTGGGCCTGGGACACCCGACAGATGTTTTTC.

There are a few counts of this clone. A far bigger clonotype differs at one base, so this is likely a read error. Other DNA sequences within the sample encode an identical CDR3. The rearrangement links TRDV2 to TRDJ1; 9 bases fit TRDD3. The V segment lost 0 bases and the J segment 2 bases; nucleotides outside the gene matches: 12. This CDR3 region has 18 residues. Per germline, CDR1 GEAIGNYY and CDR2 EKD. CDR3 loop: CACDTVLLGDKRTDKLIF. The CDR3 DNA follows: TGTGCCTGTGACACCGTTTTATTGGGGGATAAAAGGACCGATAAACTCATCTTT.

On this clone: TCRdb's protein, taken from a much larger clone, differs from this DNA's translation at residue 4, likely owing to a read error; the protein displayed comes from the DNA. The rearrangement links TRDV2 to TRDJ1, with 11 bases matching TRDD3. CDR3 size: 19 residues. Germline V lookup: CDR1 GEAIGNYY, CDR2 EKD. CDR3 sequence reads: CACNTVGGYASPSTDKLIF. The CDR3 DNA reads TGTGCCTGTAACACCGTTGGGGGATACGCTTCCCCTTCCACCGATAAACTCATCTTT.

This clone was seen a few times. With only one base between it and a far larger clone, this is likely a read error. The chain has TRDV1 and TRDJ1, with 8 bases that match TRDD3. The CDR3 is 24 amino acids. From germline, CDR1 is TSWWSYY and CDR2 QGS. CDR3 loop: CALGEPPTPLLGVTLGMYTDKFIF. As DNA, the CDR3 is TGTGCTCTTGGGGAGCCACCTACGCCCCTACTGGGGGTCACACTAGGCATGTACACCGATAAATTCATCTTT.

This clone was detected only a few times. The protein that TCRdb holds for this DNA derives from a much larger clone and differs from the translated DNA at residue 15, which likely indicates a read error; the protein shown here is translated from the DNA. The V and J genes are TRDV2 and TRDJ1, with 10 bases identical to TRDD3. The CDR3 is 19 residues long. Germline V gene data show CDR1 as GEAIGNYY and CDR2 as EKD. The CDR3 region is CACDTISTGGSSYTNKLIF. CDR3 DNA: TGTGCCTGTGACACCATTTCTACTGGGGGATCCTCGTACACCAATAAACTCATCTTT.

This clone occurred a few times. This sequence is one base from a far larger clone and is likely a read error. Other DNA sequences in this sample translate to the same CDR3. As DNA, the CDR3 is TGTGCCTGTGACACCACTGGGGGCCTCTCCTGGGACACCCGACAAATGTTTTTC. It encodes CACDTTGGLSWDTRQMFF. The chain is built from TRDV2 and TRDJ3; 8 bases agree with TRDD3. CDR3 length equals 18 residues. CDR1 GEAIGNYY and CDR2 EKD come from the germline V gene.

This clone was counted between two and nine times. Only one base separates this from a far larger clonotype, so it likely reflects a read error. The chain combines TRDV1 with TRDJ1; D may be TRDD3 (5 bases). The CDR3 extends over 18 amino acids. The germline gives CDR1 TSWWSYY, CDR2 QGS. The germline V and J ends were trimmed by 1 base and 5 bases, with 23 bases remaining between them. The CDR3 sequence is CALGEREYVVLGPDKLIF. CDR3 bases: TGTGCTCTTGGGGAACGGGAATATGTGGTCCTGGGACCGGATAAACTCATCTTT.

About this clone itself: Since a far larger clone is one base different, this is likely a read error. The chain has TRDV2 and TRDJ1, with 7 bases aligning to TRDD3. The length of the CDR3 is 20 residues. Germline CDR1 and CDR2: GEAIGNYY and EKD. CDR3 coding DNA: TGTGCCTATGACACCGTCGTACTGGGGACTGCCGGAGGGGACACCGATAAACTCATCTTT. It translates to CAYDTVVLGTAGGDTDKLIF.

This clone appeared a few times. This likely traces to a read error, being one base from a far larger clone. DNA for the CDR3: TGTGCCTGTGACACCGTGACGTCTTTAAGGGCCGGGGACCCACAAACATACACCGATAAACTCATCTTT. Translating gives CACDTVTSLRAGDPQTYTDKLIF. The chain couples TRDV2 to TRDJ1, with D perhaps TRDD3 (5 bases). CDR3 length: 23 residues. The germline CDR1 and CDR2 sequences are GEAIGNYY and EKD. V lost 0 bases and J lost 0, with 34 bases in between.

As concerns this clone: The TCRdb record carries a much larger clone's protein, which differs from this DNA's translation at residue 14; a read error is the likely cause, and the protein listed here is the DNA translation. The chain employs TRDV2 and TRDJ1; 7 nucleotides align to TRDD3. The germline V gene has CDR1 GEAIGNYY and CDR2 EKD. V lost 6 bases, J lost 4 bases, and 25 bases stayed unmatched. This CDR3 is 19 amino acids long. The CDR3 sequence: CACIRQGISLHKSIDKLIF. CDR3 nucleotides: TGTGCCTGTATTCGACAGGGGATATCACTACACAAATCCATCGATAAACTCATCTTT.

The table lists this clone with a few counts. This likely stems from a read error, as it lies one base from a far larger clone. The chain employs TRDV3 and TRDJ1; tentatively, D is TRDD2 or TRDD3 (7 bases each). Germline CDR1 reads TVYSNPD; CDR2 reads GDNSRS (reference sequence). This CDR3 contains 18 residues. The CDR3 DNA reads as TGTGCTTCCTACGTATGGGGGACGGTGGGATGGTCCACCGATAAACCCATCTTT. Protein sequence: CASYVWGTVGWSTDKPIF.

This clone was seen only a few times. This probably arose from a read error, given a far larger clone one base away. The sample contains more than one DNA sequence encoding this CDR3. This sequence joins TRDV1 and TRDJ1, with D maybe TRDD3 (7 bases). The ends were cut back, 0 bases at V and 4 bases at J, with 24 bases in the middle. Germline assignment: CDR1 TSWWSYY and CDR2 QGS. The length of the CDR3 is 19 residues. This CDR3 is CALGELSYPGGYFGDKLIF. The CDR3, as DNA: TGTGCTCTTGGGGAACTGTCCTACCCTGGGGGGTACTTTGGCGATAAACTCATCTTT.

In regard to this clone: Given a far larger clone just one base away, this is likely a sequencing read error. The J gene is TRDJ3, the V gene TRDV2; 7 bases are a match to TRDD3. Germline CDR1 GEAIGNYY, CDR2 EKD. V was pared by 1 base and J by 1 base, with 6 bases of the junction left unmatched. The CDR3 loop spans 18 amino acids. The CDR3 bases are TGTGCCTGTGACACGGCTGGGGGGAGATCCTGGGACACCCGACAGATGTTTTTC. Translation gives CACDTAGGRSWDTRQMFF.

Points on this clone: A far bigger clonotype differs at one base, so this is likely a read error. Within the sample, other DNA sequences also encode this same CDR3. The rearrangement uses TRDV1 and TRDJ1, with unresolved D. Germline V lookup: CDR1 TSWWSYY, CDR2 QGS. This CDR3 has 11 residues. V lost 1 base to trimming and J lost 10 bases, with 7 bases between them. The CDR3, as DNA: TGTGCTCTTGGGGAACGCGGGCGACTCATCTTT. Translating it yields CALGERGRLIF.

This clone counts as medium-sized. This chain uses TRDV2 with TRDJ1, with 12 bases aligning to TRDD3. Looked up from germline, CDR1 is GEAIGNYY and CDR2 is EKD. The length of the CDR3 is 21 residues. With V trimmed by 0 bases and J by 0 bases, 16 bases remained unmatched. DNA of the CDR3: TGTGCCTGTGACACCGTTCCTGGGCTGGGGGATACGTCCGCCTACACCGATAAACTCATCTTT. It specifies CACDTVPGLGDTSAYTDKLIF.